This entry concerns a single T cell receptor beta chain. What it recognizes is unknown. CD4+ T cell isolation took place after about nine days of culture. Their SARS-CoV-2 infection, verified by PCR, occurred between March and December 2020. All participants had two doses of either the BNT162b2 or mRNA-1273 vaccine. Each culture had half its medium swapped for IL-2 medium on days 3 and 7. This entry is derived from a study of vaccination effects on CD4 cells after COVID-19. Background on the study: Three convalescent patients underwent early and late post-vaccination sampling.

CDR1 and CDR2 from the germline V gene are LGHDT and YNNKEL (reference sequence). The V end was cut by 3 bases, the J end by 6 bases, with 12 bases between. The CDR3 totals 14 residues. Study-wide results and limits: Post-vaccine spike-reactive clones in convalescents were mainly new vaccine-induced clones.

Sequenced by immunoSEQ multiplex PCR; TCRdb stores in-frame clones only, minus some. The top ten clones hold roughly 3.6% of a sample with about 44,000 clones, 76% of them seen once. Sequenced here: CD4+ T cells from PBMCs cultured without peptide, sampled after COVID-19 vaccination. This TCR derives from a human donor who had a prior SARS-CoV-2 infection. The chain has TRBV3-1 (or the pseudogene TRBV3-2) and TRBJ2-1; the D call may be TRBD1 or TRBD2 (5 bases each). CDR3 in amino acids: CASSQGPSGNEQFF. The CDR3 DNA follows: TGTGCCAGCAGCCAGGGACCGTCGGGCAATGAGCAGTTCTTC.